A selection of T cell receptor beta chains follows, all from one sample in a study of OX40 agonist ivuxolimab in advanced cancers. Profiled with immunoSEQ multiplex PCR; TCRdb holds only in-frame clones, not every one. This table holds tens of thousands of clones, 75% to 85% found once. Sequenced here: CD4+ or CD8+ T cells sorted from blood, sampled in a trial of the OX40 agonist ivuxolimab. These receptors all stem from an adult with an advanced solid tumor such as melanoma, head and neck, liver or kidney cancer. The CDR3 runs from the conserved cysteine through the conserved F or W. The D gene is left open where the match is weak. Not all rows give a size; the values are once, few, many and, for expanded clones, a class.

v_gene	d_gene	abundance	j_gene	CDR3nt	CDR3aa
TRBV7-9	NA	once	TRBJ2-1	TGTGCCAGCAGGATTACGGGGGGGACAGGGATCAATGAGCAGTTCTTC	CASRITGGTGINEQFF
TRBV11-3	NA	NA	TRBJ2-1	TGTGCCAGCAGCTTTGGGTTGAGCTCCTACAATGAGCAGTTCTTC	CASSFGLSSYNEQFF
TRBV7-2	NA	NA	TRBJ1-4	TGTGCCAGCAGCCCCGGGATCCTGGGGGAAAAACTGTTTTTT	CASSPGILGEKLFF
TRBV6-5	NA	NA	TRBJ1-4	TGTGCCAGCAGTTACTCGGGGGGGCGCGGGGAAAAACTGTTTTTT	CASSYSGGRGEKLFF
TRBV18	NA	NA	TRBJ2-3	TGTGCCAGCTCACCAGCGGGGGCCAGGGCCACAGATACGCAGTATTTT	CASSPAGARATDTQYF
TRBV6-6	NA	NA	TRBJ1-4	TGTGCCAGCAGTTACTCCGACGGGGGGAATGAAAAACTGTTTTTT	CASSYSDGGNEKLFF
TRBV7-2	NA	NA	TRBJ2-5	TGTGCCAGCAGCGACAAAACAGAGACCCAGTACTTC	CASSDKTETQYF
TRBV5-4	NA	NA	TRBJ2-7	TGTGCCAGCAGCCCGCTACAGGGCAGCTCCTACGAGCAGTACTTC	CASSPLQGSSYEQYF
TRBV25-1	NA	few	TRBJ1-6	TGTGCCACCCCCAATTCACCCCTCCACTTT	CATPNSPLHF
TRBV10-3	TRBD1	NA	TRBJ1-6	TGTGCCAGCAGGCGGACAGGCCCCAGCTCCTATAATTCACCCCTCCACTTT	CASRRTGPSSYNSPLHF
TRBV7-2	NA	few	TRBJ2-6	TGTGCCAGCAGCGGGGAGGGACACAATTTCGTCCTGACTTTC	CASSGEGHNFVLTF